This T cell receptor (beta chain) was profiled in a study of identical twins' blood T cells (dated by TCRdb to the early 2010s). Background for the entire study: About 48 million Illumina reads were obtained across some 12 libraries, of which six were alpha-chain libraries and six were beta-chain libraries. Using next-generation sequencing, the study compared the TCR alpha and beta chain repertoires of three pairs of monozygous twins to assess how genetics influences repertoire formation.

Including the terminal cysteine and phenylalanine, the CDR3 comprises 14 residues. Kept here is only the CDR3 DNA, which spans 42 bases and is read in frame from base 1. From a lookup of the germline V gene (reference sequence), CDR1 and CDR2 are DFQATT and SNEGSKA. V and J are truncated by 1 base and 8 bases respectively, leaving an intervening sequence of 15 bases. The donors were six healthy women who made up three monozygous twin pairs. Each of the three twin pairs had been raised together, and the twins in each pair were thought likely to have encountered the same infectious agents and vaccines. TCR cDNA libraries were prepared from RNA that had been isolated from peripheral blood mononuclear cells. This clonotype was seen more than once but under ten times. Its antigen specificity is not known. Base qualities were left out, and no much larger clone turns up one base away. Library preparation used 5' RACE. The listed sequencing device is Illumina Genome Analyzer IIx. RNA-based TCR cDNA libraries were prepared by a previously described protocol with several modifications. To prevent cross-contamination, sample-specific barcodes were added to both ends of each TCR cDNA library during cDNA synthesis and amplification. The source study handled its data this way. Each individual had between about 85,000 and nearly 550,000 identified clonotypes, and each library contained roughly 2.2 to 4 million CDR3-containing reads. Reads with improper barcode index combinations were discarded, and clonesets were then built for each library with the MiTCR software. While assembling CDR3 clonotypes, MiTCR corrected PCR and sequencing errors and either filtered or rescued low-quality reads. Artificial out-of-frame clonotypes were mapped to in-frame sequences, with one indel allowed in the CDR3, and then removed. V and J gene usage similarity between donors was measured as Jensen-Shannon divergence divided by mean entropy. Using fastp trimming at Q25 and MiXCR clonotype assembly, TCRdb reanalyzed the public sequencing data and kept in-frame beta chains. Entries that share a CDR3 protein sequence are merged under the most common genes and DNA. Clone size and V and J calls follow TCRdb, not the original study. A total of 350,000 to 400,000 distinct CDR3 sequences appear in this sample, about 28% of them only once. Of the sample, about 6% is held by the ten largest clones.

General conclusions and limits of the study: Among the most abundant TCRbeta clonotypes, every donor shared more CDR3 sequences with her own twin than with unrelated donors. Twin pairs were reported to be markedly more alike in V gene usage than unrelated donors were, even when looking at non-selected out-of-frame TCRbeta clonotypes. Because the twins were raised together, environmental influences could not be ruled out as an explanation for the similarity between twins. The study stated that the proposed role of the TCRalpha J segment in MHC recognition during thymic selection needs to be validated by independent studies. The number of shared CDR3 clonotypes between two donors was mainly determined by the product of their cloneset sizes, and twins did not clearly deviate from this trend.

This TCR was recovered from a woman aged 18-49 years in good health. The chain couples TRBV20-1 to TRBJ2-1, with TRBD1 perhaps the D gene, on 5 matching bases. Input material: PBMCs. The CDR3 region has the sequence CSARGTGRLDEQFF. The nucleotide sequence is TGCAGTGCTAGAGGCACAGGACGGCTGGATGAGCAGTTCTTC.